This T cell receptor (beta chain) was recorded in a study of radiation and T cells in renal cell carcinoma. Study-level information: Nephrectomy followed 15 Gy stereotactic body radiation by 4 weeks.

Method: immunoSEQ multiplex PCR; TCRdb's copy keeps in-frame clones and lacks some. The sample consists of tens of thousands of clones, roughly four fifths of them appearing once. As regards this clone: Its antigen is undetermined.

Whole-study findings and limits: Baseline intratumoral clonotype presence is unknown without pretreatment biopsies. In blood, top tumor clones expanded by 2 weeks, shrinking by 4.

The sample's time point: baseline pretreatment blood. As for treatment: 15 Gy SBRT to primary tumor, nephrectomy 4 weeks later. Clear cell pathology was present in this patient's renal cell carcinoma. The CDR3 totals 16 residues. With V trimmed by 1 base and J by 0 bases, 3 bases remained unmatched. The germline V gene encodes CDR1 ENHRY and CDR2 SYGVKD. J is TRBJ2-3 and V is TRBV10-3, with 8 nucleotides matching TRBD1. This TCR was sampled from a man in his 60s with renal cell carcinoma. Source: blood, taken from a patient whose treatment included radiotherapy and nephrectomy. The chain's CDR3 is CAISEWTGYSTDTQYF. The CDR3 nucleotides are TGTGCCATCAGTGAGTGGACAGGGTATAGCACAGATACGCAGTATTTT.